The 9 T cell receptor beta chains below all came from one sample that was sequenced in a study of cytomegalovirus exposure and HLA in healthy donors. The data were produced by immunoSEQ multiplex PCR, yet TCRdb's version contains in-frame clones alone and is incomplete. Here the sample spans some 270,000 clones, approximately 83% being singletons. What was sequenced was PBMCs. All receptors derive from a woman aged 18-30 years in good health and CMV-seronegative.

This clone was seen ten or more times. V gene TRBV6-5 combines with J gene TRBJ1-2; D ambiguous. Trimming left V 0 bases short and J 4 bases short, with 12 bases between. CDR3 length: 15 amino acids. CDR1 and CDR2 (germline): MNHEY, SVGAGI. The CDR3 DNA follows: TGTGCCAGCAGTTACTCGAAGCTTTCGGGCTATGGCTACACCTTC. It is translated as CASSYSKLSGYGYTF.

This clone was detected only a few times. The chain links TRBV6-6 to TRBJ2-1; D perhaps matches TRBD2 (6 bases). Trimming pared 8 bases from V and 0 bases from J, leaving 14 bases between. Looked up from germline, CDR1 is MNHNY and CDR2 is SVGAGI (reference sequence). The CDR3 is made up of 15 amino acids. The CDR3 sequence: CASLMDYGSYNEQFF. DNA of the CDR3: TGTGCCAGCCTTATGGACTACGGCTCCTACAATGAGCAGTTCTTC.

The rearrangement links TRBV27 to TRBJ1-5; 7 bases line up with TRBD1. CDR1 MNHEY and CDR2 SMNVEV come from the germline V gene (reference sequence). J gave up 2 bases and V 5 bases, and 6 bases lay outside the gene matches. The CDR3 consists of 15 residues. CDR3 residues: CASSPGTEGNQPQHF. CDR3 sequence (DNA): TGTGCCAGCAGTCCCGGGACAGAGGGCAATCAGCCCCAGCATTTT.

The rearrangement joins TRBV27 to TRBJ2-7, with 10 positions matching TRBD2. The CDR3 extends over 17 amino acids. CDR1 is MNHEY, CDR2 SMNVEV, per germline (reference sequence). The J segment lost 3 bases and the V segment lost 4 bases, leaving 12 bases of the junction unmatched. The CDR3 bases are TGTGCCAGCAGTTCTCCGCGACTAGCGGGTGGGAACTACGAGCAGTACTTC. Amino acid sequence: CASSSPRLAGGNYEQYF.

This clone was seen only once. The J gene is TRBJ2-6, the V gene TRBV9, with TRBD2 matching over 14 bases. CDR1 and CDR2 (germline): SGDLS, YYNGEE. The V and J ends lost 0 bases and 2 bases, in that order; junction bases with no gene match: 1. The CDR3 contains 18 residues. CDR3 coding DNA: TGTGCCAGCAGCGTAGGACTAGCGGGGGGGCCTGGGGCCAACGTCCTGACTTTC. Protein product: CASSVGLAGGPGANVLTF.

This clone was seen only once. The genes are TRBV5-1 and TRBJ2-2, with 8 bases aligning to TRBD2. The CDR3 extends over 17 amino acids. The J segment lost 1 base and the V segment lost 1 base, leaving 6 bases of the junction unmatched. CDR1 and CDR2 from the germline V gene are SGHRS and YFSETQ. Written as DNA, the CDR3 is TGCGCCAGCAGCTTGAGTTGGCTAGCGGGGAACACCGGGGAGCTGTTTTTT. Encoded protein: CASSLSWLAGNTGELFF. Together with reference TRBV5-1 and TRBJ2-2, the CDR3 gives the full variable domain: KAGVTQTPRYLIKTRGQQVTLSCSPISGHRSVSWYQQTPGQGLQFLFEYFSETQRNKGNFPGRFSGRQFSNSRSEMNVSTLELGDSALYLCASSLSWLAGNTGELFFGEGSRLTVL.

The chain combines TRBV20-1 with TRBJ2-7; D is unclear. Between the trimmed V and J ends, which lost 7 bases and 3 bases, there was a span of 4 bases. CDR1 and CDR2 (germline): DFQATT, SNEGSKA (reference sequence). The CDR3 is 9 residues long. The CDR3 coding sequence is TGCAGTGGCGGCTACGAGCAGTACTTC. Protein: CSGGYEQYF.

The chain couples TRBV5-6 to TRBJ2-4; 7 bases line up with TRBD1. The CDR3 spans 15 residues. Germline V CDR1 and CDR2: SGHDT, YYEEEE. Unmatched junction bases numbered 7, after V lost 4 bases and J lost 3 bases. CDR3 region: CASSPPGQSKNIQYF. The CDR3 coding sequence is TGTGCCAGCAGCCCTCCGGGACAGAGCAAAAACATTCAGTACTTC.

The CDR3 spells CAWSGLAGEYEQYF. CDR3 nucleotides: TGTGCCTGGAGCGGACTAGCGGGAGAATACGAGCAGTACTTC. V and J are TRBV30 and TRBJ2-7; 13 nucleotides agree with TRBD2. Germline V gene data show CDR1 as GTSNPN and CDR2 as SVGIG (reference sequence). V lost 3 bases to trimming and J lost 4 bases; unmatched junction nucleotides: 3. The CDR3 is 14 amino acids.